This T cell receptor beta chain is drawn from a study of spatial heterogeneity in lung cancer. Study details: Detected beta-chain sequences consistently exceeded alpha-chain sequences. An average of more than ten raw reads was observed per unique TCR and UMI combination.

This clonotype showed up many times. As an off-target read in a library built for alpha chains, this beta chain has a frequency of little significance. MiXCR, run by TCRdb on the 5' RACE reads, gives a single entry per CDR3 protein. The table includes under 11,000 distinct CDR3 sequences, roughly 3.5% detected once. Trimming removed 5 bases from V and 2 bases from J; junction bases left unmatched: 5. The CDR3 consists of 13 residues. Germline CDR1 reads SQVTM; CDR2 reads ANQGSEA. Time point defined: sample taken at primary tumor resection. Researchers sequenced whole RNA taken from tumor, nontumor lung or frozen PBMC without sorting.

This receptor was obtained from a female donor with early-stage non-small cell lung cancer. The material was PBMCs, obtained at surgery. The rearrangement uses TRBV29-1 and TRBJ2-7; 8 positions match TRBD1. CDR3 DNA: TGCAGCGTTTCCGGGACAGGAGCCTACGAGCAGTACTTC. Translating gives CSVSGTGAYEQYF.